Each of the 31 T cell receptor beta chains below was sequenced from the same sample in a study of T cells expressing NK-cell markers. For each CDR3 protein, TCRdb gives one entry from its re-call of the 5' RACE reads, without DNA. Recorded for this sample: some 280,000 distinct CDR3 sequences. The sample taken for sequencing was blood T cells: a sorted CD56 or NKG2C T cell subset, CD4+ or CD8+ T cells, or bulk PBMC T cells (not recorded which). All receptors come from a man younger than 35 in good health.

This sequence joins TRBV20-1 and TRBJ2-7; TCRdb designates TRBD1, a call that cannot be tested without DNA. This CDR3 comprises 17 residues. CDR1 and CDR2 (germline): DFQATT, SNEGSKA (reference sequence). Here the CDR3 reads CSARMGRGSGGWNEQYF.

The rearrangement joins TRBV19 to TRBJ1-1; the D call from TCRdb, TRBD1, cannot be confirmed without DNA. The CDR3 length is 19 residues. CDR1 LNHDA and CDR2 SQIVND come from the germline V gene (reference sequence). The CDR3 loop is CASSIRGQGVSVMNTEAFF.

The chain carries TRBV7-2 and TRBJ1-2. This CDR3 comprises 15 residues. The germline V gene has CDR1 SGHTA and CDR2 FQGNSA. The CDR3 spells CASSLAGVKNYGYTF.

The V and J genes are TRBV28 and TRBJ2-1; lacking DNA, the TRBD2 call made by TCRdb goes unchecked. CDR3 length equals 11 residues. CDR1 MDHEN and CDR2 SYDVKM come from the germline V gene. CDR3 region: CASSPDYKQFF.

The chain couples TRBV2 to TRBJ2-2; lacking DNA, the TRBD1 call made by TCRdb goes unchecked. Germline V gene lookup returns CDR1 SNHLY and CDR2 FYNNEI. The CDR3 is 17 residues long. The CDR3: CASSGQGAPGNTGELFF.

J is TRBJ1-1 and V is TRBV24-1; TCRdb calls TRBD1, which cannot be checked without DNA. The CDR3 is 14 amino acids. Germline-derived CDR1 and CDR2 are KGHDR and SFDVKD. This chain's CDR3 is CATSDRTENTEAFF.

The chain has TRBV11-2 and TRBJ2-7; TCRdb reports TRBD2, a call that lacks DNA to check it against. CDR3 length: 15 amino acids. Germline lookup yields CDR1 SGHAT and CDR2 FQNNGV. This CDR3 reads CASSLVASGSYEQYF.

The rearrangement joins TRBV27 to TRBJ2-7; TCRdb picks TRBD2, but there is no DNA to check that call. Germline V lookup: CDR1 MNHEY, CDR2 SMNVEV (reference sequence). The CDR3 consists of 17 residues. The CDR3 sequence: CASSLGSPTSGSYEQYF.

This sequence joins TRBV6-5 and TRBJ1-5. The CDR3 loop spans 14 amino acids. CDR1 MNHEY and CDR2 SVGAGI come from the germline V gene. The CDR3 spells CASSYGGRDQPQHF.

The chain employs TRBV6-1 and TRBJ1-1; TCRdb indicates TRBD1, and absent DNA this call remains unverified. There are 16 residues in the CDR3. Germline values: CDR1 MNHNS, CDR2 SASEGT. This chain's CDR3 is CASRQTGGAKGTEAFF.

V usage is TRBV7-9 and J usage is TRBJ2-1. The CDR3 covers 16 residues. From germline, CDR1 is SEHNR and CDR2 FQNEAQ (reference sequence). The CDR3 here is CASSLVGMSSYNEQFF.

J is TRBJ2-1 and V is TRBV24-1; TCRdb selects TRBD1, and the lack of DNA leaves this call unchecked. This CDR3 spans 12 amino acids. Germline values: CDR1 KGHDR, CDR2 SFDVKD. The CDR3 protein is CATSVRGNEQFF.

The V gene is TRBV4-1, the J gene TRBJ2-1; TCRdb selects TRBD2, and the lack of DNA leaves this call unchecked. Germline CDR1 reads MGHRA; CDR2 reads YSYEKL. The CDR3 loop spans 19 amino acids. The CDR3 loop reads CASSHPRSGPTSSYNEQFF.

The V and J genes are TRBV12-3 or TRBV12-4 and TRBJ2-5; the D call of TRBD1 rests on TCRdb alone, since no DNA is present to check it. This CDR3 spans 15 amino acids. The CDR3 protein is CASSPGQGAQETQYF.

The chain combines TRBV10-3 with TRBJ2-3; TCRdb names TRBD2, which stays unverified in the absence of DNA. Germline CDR1 reads ENHRY; CDR2 reads SYGVKD. The length of the CDR3 is 16 residues. CDR3 residues: CAISGLDREGLYTQYF.

The J gene is TRBJ2-1, the V gene TRBV5-1; TCRdb calls TRBD2, which cannot be checked without DNA. The CDR3 is 18 amino acids. CDR1 is SGHRS and CDR2 is YFSETQ in the germline V gene. Here the CDR3 reads CASSKGTSPEPLYNEQFF.

The genes are TRBV25-1 and TRBJ2-1; TCRdb indicates TRBD2, and absent DNA this call remains unverified. Germline-derived CDR1 and CDR2 are MGHDK and SYGVNS. The CDR3 length is 15 residues. The CDR3 reads CASRDGRKVYNEQFF.

CDR3 sequence reads: CSASGPSTSGRPEGLVPDTQYF. This rearrangement joins TRBV20-1 to TRBJ2-3; without DNA, the TCRdb call of TRBD2 cannot be checked. Looked up from germline, CDR1 is DFQATT and CDR2 is SNEGSKA (reference sequence). The CDR3 sequence is 22 residues long.

The genes are TRBV10-3 and TRBJ2-2; no DNA is available, so the TRBD1 call from TCRdb remains unchecked. CDR3 length: 15 amino acids. The germline V gene encodes CDR1 ENHRY and CDR2 SYGVKD. The CDR3 protein is CAISPGEANTGELFF.

The chain employs TRBV6-5 and TRBJ2-3; TCRdb calls TRBD1, which cannot be checked without DNA. The CDR3 is 15 amino acids. Germline V lookup: CDR1 MNHEY, CDR2 SVGAGI. CDR3 protein: CASSYGRNPTDTQYF.

The J gene is TRBJ1-1, the V gene TRBV20-1; TCRdb outputs TRBD1, but without DNA this stays unchecked. The CDR3 loop spans 12 amino acids. The germline gives CDR1 DFQATT, CDR2 SNEGSKA (reference sequence). CDR3 in amino acids: CSATDRGTEAFF.

The chain combines TRBV7-9 with TRBJ2-3; TCRdb lists TRBD2, though no DNA is available to test this call. This CDR3 is built from 16 residues. Germline V gene data show CDR1 as SEHNR and CDR2 as FQNEAQ (reference sequence). CDR3 sequence reads: CASSSRLARGTDTQYF.

The chain combines TRBV30 with TRBJ2-2; TCRdb's D call of TRBD1 is untestable without DNA. The germline gives CDR1 GTSNPN, CDR2 SVGIG (reference sequence). This CDR3 comprises 14 residues. CDR3: CAWSVLEGAGELFF.

The chain is built from TRBV24-1 and TRBJ2-1. CDR1 and CDR2 (germline): KGHDR, SFDVKD. CDR3 length: 16 residues. The CDR3: CATGFTSLQGYNEQFF.

J is TRBJ2-3 and V is TRBV29-1; the TRBD2 assignment by TCRdb is unverifiable without DNA. The CDR3 length is 14 residues. The germline CDR1 and CDR2 sequences are SQVTM and ANQGSEA. CDR3 amino acids: CSVGSGSKRDTQYF.

The chain is built from TRBV10-3 and TRBJ2-2. Germline V gene data show CDR1 as ENHRY and CDR2 as SYGVKD. CDR3 length equals 14 residues. The chain's CDR3 is CAIMGSLNTGELFF.

The V gene is TRBV7-2, the J gene TRBJ1-1; no DNA is available, so the TRBD1 call from TCRdb remains unchecked. This CDR3 is built from 12 residues. Germline loops: CDR1 SGHTA, CDR2 FQGNSA. CDR3: CASGTGTYEAFF. Drawing the rest from reference TRBV7-2 and TRBJ1-1, the complete variable domain is GAGVSQSPSNKVTEKGKDVELRCDPISGHTALYWYRQSLGQGLEFLIYFQGNSAPDKSGLPSDRFSAERTGGSVSTLTIQRTQQEDSAVYLCASGTGTYEAFFGQGTRLTVV.

This chain uses TRBV6-5 with TRBJ1-6; no DNA is available, so the TRBD1 call from TCRdb remains unchecked. The CDR3 is made up of 15 amino acids. Per germline, CDR1 MNHEY and CDR2 SVGAGI. The CDR3 here is CASSYRTGAHSPLHF.

The chain uses TRBV2 and TRBJ2-2; TCRdb returns TRBD1, unconfirmable since there is no DNA. The CDR3 runs 16 residues. The germline CDR1 and CDR2 sequences are SNHLY and FYNNEI. The CDR3 sequence is CASSDRGRQNTGELFF.

The rearrangement uses TRBV29-1 and TRBJ2-5; TCRdb lists TRBD1, though no DNA is available to test this call. Looked up from germline, CDR1 is SQVTM and CDR2 is ANQGSEA. CDR3 size: 13 residues. The CDR3: CSVPGPSQETQYF.

This chain connects TRBV28 to TRBJ2-3; TCRdb reports TRBD2, a call that lacks DNA to check it against. Germline V gene lookup returns CDR1 MDHEN and CDR2 SYDVKM. The CDR3 loop spans 15 amino acids. The CDR3 here is CASRGSGSGTDTQYF.